These 27 T cell receptor beta chains originate from one sample sequenced in a study of blood T cell repertoires in COVID-19 (dated by TCRdb to 2018 to 2020). Library preparation used the immunoSEQ multiplex PCR assay. Held by TCRdb, this immuneACCESS table contains in-frame sequences only and omits some clones. Under half of the omission traces to an unresolved V gene where checked; the cause of the rest is unknown. The sample table lists roughly 280,000 clones, under 90% of them with a count of one. The top ten constitute 1.9% of the sample. Material: PBMCs or T cells enriched from blood (not recorded which). All receptors come from an older woman who had recovered from COVID-19.

This rearrangement joins TRBV18 to TRBJ2-7; TRBD1 matches 10 bases. The germline gives CDR1 KGHSH, CDR2 LQKENI. The CDR3 sequence is 15 residues long. With V trimmed by 4 bases and J by 2 bases, 5 bases remained unmatched. The CDR3 DNA follows: TGTGCCAGCTCACTCGGACAGGGGGTCACCTACGAGCAGTACTTC. As protein: CASSLGQGVTYEQYF.

The chain joins TRBV18 to TRBJ2-7, with 7 bases matching TRBD1. This CDR3 has 14 amino acids. In germline, CDR1 is KGHSH, CDR2 LQKENI. V lost 3 bases to trimming and J lost 2 bases; unmatched junction nucleotides: 4. The CDR3 is CASSPRDSTYEQYF. The CDR3 nucleotides are TGTGCCAGCTCACCCCGGGACAGCACCTACGAGCAGTACTTC.

The chain combines TRBV19 with TRBJ2-2, with 9 bases identical to TRBD1. Losses at the gene ends were 8 bases for V and 5 bases for J; bases not matched to a gene: 12. This CDR3 is 16 amino acids long. CDR1 and CDR2 (germline): LNHDA, SQIVND (reference sequence). The chain's CDR3 is CASRVAGTGLTGELFF. As DNA, the CDR3 is TGTGCCAGTCGGGTGGCCGGGACAGGGCTAACCGGGGAGCTGTTTTTT.

This clone was detected once. The chain couples TRBV5-1 to TRBJ2-2; no clear D gene. Germline V gene data show CDR1 as SGHRS and CDR2 as YFSETQ. This CDR3 comprises 16 residues. Trimming took off 0 bases at V and 0 bases at J, with 9 bases between the two ends. CDR3 in amino acids: CASSLAEMTNTGELFF. CDR3 sequence (DNA): TGCGCCAGCAGCTTGGCGGAGATGACGAACACCGGGGAGCTGTTTTTT. The full variable domain, rest sourced from reference TRBV5-1 and TRBJ2-2, is KAGVTQTPRYLIKTRGQQVTLSCSPISGHRSVSWYQQTPGQGLQFLFEYFSETQRNKGNFPGRFSGRQFSNSRSEMNVSTLELGDSALYLCASSLAEMTNTGELFFGEGSRLTVL.

The J gene is TRBJ1-1, the V gene TRBV5-1, with 7 bases that match TRBD1. With V trimmed by 3 bases and J by 7 bases, 9 bases remained unmatched. Germline V CDR1 and CDR2: SGHRS, YFSETQ. The CDR3 sequence is 14 residues long. CDR3 region: CASSSQGTVSEAFF. The CDR3 DNA follows: TGCGCCAGCAGCTCCCAAGGGACAGTTAGTGAAGCTTTCTTT.

The rearrangement links TRBV7-2 to TRBJ2-2; D perhaps matches TRBD2 (7 bases). CDR3 size: 16 residues. The V and J ends lost 4 bases and 3 bases respectively, with 15 bases between them. Germline loops: CDR1 SGHTA, CDR2 FQGNSA. CDR3 nucleotides: TGTGCCAGCAGCTCCGCGGGGGCTGGGCACACCGGGGAGCTGTTTTTT. It specifies CASSSAGAGHTGELFF. Supplemented by reference TRBV7-2 and TRBJ2-2, the full variable domain reads GAGVSQSPSNKVTEKGKDVELRCDPISGHTALYWYRQSLGQGLEFLIYFQGNSAPDKSGLPSDRFSAERTGGSVSTLTIQRTQQEDSAVYLCASSSAGAGHTGELFFGEGSRLTVL.

For this clone: Other nucleotide sequences from this sample produce the same CDR3. The rearrangement links TRBV5-4 to TRBJ1-3, with 9 bases aligning to TRBD1. Per the germline V gene, CDR1 is SGHNT and CDR2 is YYREEE (reference sequence). With 4 bases clipped from V and 2 bases from J, the junction kept 4 bases outside the gene matches. This CDR3 is built from 15 residues. CDR3 residues: CASSPGQGAGNTIYF. DNA of the CDR3: TGTGCCAGCAGCCCGGGACAGGGAGCTGGAAACACCATATATTTT.

The chain recombines TRBV5-1 with TRBJ2-3; no reliable D call. This CDR3 is 13 amino acids long. The V gene's germline CDR1 is SGHRS and CDR2 YFSETQ. Trimming stripped 5 bases from V and 5 bases from J, with 12 bases between. CDR3 in DNA: TGCGCCAGCAGTATACAAGCGAGAGATACGCAGTATTTT. Its translation is CASSIQARDTQYF.

The genes are TRBV28 and TRBJ1-6; D might be TRBD1 (6 bases). Germline CDR1 is MDHEN and CDR2 is SYDVKM. Trimming removed 3 bases at V and 3 bases at J, with 12 bases between. The CDR3 runs to 16 residues. The CDR3 sequence: CASSFAGVDYNSPLHF. CDR3 sequence (DNA): TGTGCCAGCAGTTTCGCAGGGGTAGACTATAATTCACCCCTCCACTTT.

This chain uses TRBV28 with TRBJ1-1; D is uncertain. Germline V gene sequence: CDR1 MDHEN, CDR2 SYDVKM. This CDR3 has 15 residues. The V gene lost 4 bases and the J gene lost 1 base, with 13 bases spanning the gap. The CDR3 sequence is CASSSPFLGNTEAFF. CDR3 coding DNA: TGTGCCAGCAGTTCCCCCTTCCTAGGGAACACTGAAGCTTTCTTT.

CDR3 region: CASSNQYRGPQFF. The CDR3 DNA sequence: TGTGCCAGCAGTAATCAATACAGGGGTCCTCAGTTCTTC. The genes are TRBV28 and TRBJ2-1; 7 nucleotides agree with TRBD1. Per the germline V gene, CDR1 is MDHEN and CDR2 is SYDVKM. The CDR3 runs 13 residues. Trimming took 5 bases from V and 13 from J; bases not matched to a gene: 11.

This sequence joins TRBV6-2 or TRBV6-3 and TRBJ2-2, with D tentatively TRBD2 (6 bases). The CDR3 covers 16 residues. Germline lookup yields CDR1 MNHEY and CDR2 SVGEGT. The V and J ends lost 0 bases and 4 bases respectively, with 12 bases between them. The CDR3 reads CASSYSSGVPTGELFF. As DNA, the CDR3 is TGTGCCAGCAGTTACTCTAGCGGAGTGCCCACCGGGGAGCTGTTTTTT.

This sequence joins TRBV2 and TRBJ1-3; 7 positions match TRBD1. CDR1 is SNHLY, CDR2 FYNNEI, per germline. The CDR3 is made up of 15 amino acids. V dropped 6 bases and J dropped 0; count of bases not matched to a gene: 5. The CDR3 region is CASRLGTVSGNTIYF. For the CDR3, the DNA is TGTGCCAGCAGACTCGGGACAGTCTCTGGAAACACCATATATTTT. The full variable domain, completed using reference TRBV2 and TRBJ1-3, is EPEVTQTPSHQVTQMGQEVILRCVPISNHLYFYWYRQILGQKVEFLVSFYNNEISEKSEIFDDQFSVERPDGSNFTLKIRSTKLEDSAMYFCASRLGTVSGNTIYFGEGSWLTVV.

The chain is built from TRBV19 and TRBJ1-5; D is possibly TRBD1 (6 bases). Deletions cut 7 bases from V and 0 bases from J, with 25 bases between. This CDR3 has 19 amino acids. From germline, CDR1 is LNHDA and CDR2 SQIVND (reference sequence). The CDR3 DNA follows: TGTGCCAGTAATTATCAACGGGACAACATAGGCCATAGCAATCAGCCCCAGCATTTT. Translation: CASNYQRDNIGHSNQPQHF.

This chain links TRBV6-2 or TRBV6-3 with TRBJ1-1; D is possibly TRBD1 (5 bases). CDR3 size: 12 residues. Germline V gives CDR1 MNHEY, CDR2 SVGEGT. V lost 0 bases, J lost 11 bases, and 10 bases lay in between. The chain's CDR3 is CASSYSGGEAFF. The CDR3 region has the DNA TGTGCCAGCAGTTACTCGGGAGGGGAGGCTTTCTTT.

This clone occurred a few times. The chain combines TRBV3-1 (or the pseudogene TRBV3-2) with TRBJ1-2, with 9 bases matching TRBD1. Germline-derived CDR1 and CDR2 are LGHDT and YNNKEL (reference sequence). The CDR3 is 14 amino acids. V lost 4 bases to trimming and J lost 2 bases; unmatched junction nucleotides: 2. The CDR3 spells CASSLDRGNYGYTF. CDR3 DNA sequence: TGTGCCAGCAGCCTCGACAGGGGGAACTATGGCTACACCTTC.

This chain's CDR3 is CASSEGLGRYDTEAFF. CDR3 sequence (DNA): TGTGCCAGCAGTGAAGGACTCGGGAGGTACGACACTGAAGCTTTCTTT. The chain couples TRBV6-1 to TRBJ1-1; D not resolved. Trimming took off 1 base at V and 3 bases at J, with 15 bases between the two ends. This CDR3 has 16 amino acids. Germline V gene data show CDR1 as MNHNS and CDR2 as SASEGT.

The J gene is TRBJ2-1, the V gene TRBV30; 7 positions match TRBD2. J was trimmed by 3 bases and V by 1 base; bases with no gene match: 3. The CDR3 extends over 14 amino acids. The germline V gene has CDR1 GTSNPN and CDR2 SVGIG (reference sequence). The CDR3 spells CAWSEERDYNEQFF. The DNA for the CDR3 is TGTGCCTGGAGTGAGGAGCGGGACTACAATGAGCAGTTCTTC.

V gene TRBV5-6 combines with J gene TRBJ2-7; a weak D match, TRBD1 (7 bases). CDR1 is SGHDT and CDR2 is YYEEEE in the germline V gene. V was pared by 3 bases and J by 6 bases, with 10 bases between. The CDR3 contains 12 residues. CDR3 bases: TGTGCCAGCAGCTACAGGGGACTCGAGCAGTACTTC. It yields the protein CASSYRGLEQYF.

The chain has TRBV7-9 and TRBJ2-5; D call uncertain. Looked up from germline, CDR1 is SEHNR and CDR2 is FQNEAQ (reference sequence). This CDR3 has 12 residues. Trimming took off 6 bases at V and 5 bases at J, with 10 bases between the two ends. The DNA for the CDR3 is TGTGCCAGCAGGGGCGCTTGGGAGACCCAGTACTTC. Protein: CASRGAWETQYF.

Remarks on this clone: An end of the junction differs from the germline gene, which may be a read error. The chain employs TRBV28 and TRBJ2-7, with TRBD1 matching 9 bases. CDR1 and CDR2 (germline): MDHEN, SYDVKM. CDR3 length: 12 residues. The CDR3 DNA is TGTGCCAGCACGTACGGGGACAGGGAAAAGAACTTC. Translating gives CASTYGDREKNF. The full variable domain, its missing parts supplied by reference TRBV28 and TRBJ2-7, is DVKVTQSSRYLVKRTGEKVFLECVQDMDHENMFWYRQDPGLGLRLIYFSYDVKMKEKGDIPEGYSVSREKKERFSLILESASTNQTSMYLCASTYGDREKNFGPGTRLTVT.

The chain has TRBV7-2 and TRBJ2-5; 8 bases align to TRBD2. The CDR3 spans 16 residues. V shed 5 bases, J shed 2 bases, and the junction held 10 bases outside the gene matches. Germline V CDR1 and CDR2: SGHTA, FQGNSA. The CDR3 region has the DNA TGTGCCAGCAGCAGAATGCGGGGGGCTGCTCAAGAGACCCAGTACTTC. This encodes CASSRMRGAAQETQYF.

This sequence joins TRBV4-1 and TRBJ1-6; D remains unclear. Trimming removed 0 bases at V and 0 bases at J, with 9 bases between. Germline values: CDR1 MGHRA, CDR2 YSYEKL. This CDR3 is built from 17 residues. The DNA of the CDR3 is TGCGCCAGCAGCCAAGATATAGGGAGCTCCTATAATTCACCCCTCCACTTT. This encodes CASSQDIGSSYNSPLHF.

This clone was observed once. This rearrangement joins TRBV19 to TRBJ2-3; TRBD2 aligns across 14 bases. CDR1 and CDR2 (germline): LNHDA, SQIVND (reference sequence). The CDR3 loop spans 18 amino acids. The V segment lost 1 base and the J segment 2 bases; nucleotides outside the gene matches: 5. CDR3 sequence (DNA): TGTGCCAGTAGTATAGGAGGACTAGCGGGAGGAGTCACAGATACGCAGTATTTT. It is translated as CASSIGGLAGGVTDTQYF.

The table lists this clone with a count of one. The V call is TRBV5-1, the J call TRBJ2-2, with TRBD2 matching over 8 bases. The trim removed 7 bases at V and 6 bases at J, leaving 14 bases unmatched. From germline, CDR1 is SGHRS and CDR2 YFSETQ. The CDR3 is made up of 16 amino acids. The CDR3 sequence: CASGGGQRESPGELFF. As DNA, the CDR3 is TGCGCCAGCGGGGGAGGACAGCGGGAGTCGCCCGGGGAGCTGTTTTTT.

Of note for this clone: This sample also contains other DNA sequences that code for the same CDR3. This chain connects TRBV10-2 to TRBJ1-3; D gene unclear. Germline CDR1 WSHSY, CDR2 SAAADI. Trimming removed 2 bases at V and 4 bases at J, with 6 bases between. CDR3 size: 13 residues. The CDR3 spells CASSETEGNTIYF. The CDR3 region has the DNA TGCGCCAGCAGTGAGACAGAAGGAAACACCATATATTTT.

The CDR3 spells CASSVTDSLNTEAFF. In DNA form, the CDR3 reads TGCGCCAGCAGCGTTACGGACAGCTTGAACACTGAAGCTTTCTTT. V is TRBV5-1 and J is TRBJ1-1; maybe TRBD1 (6 bases). Germline-derived CDR1 and CDR2 are SGHRS and YFSETQ. The CDR3 spans 15 residues. The V and J ends lost 4 bases and 0 bases respectively, with 13 bases between them.